At least ten counts were recorded for the clone carrying this T cell receptor (beta chain). The data stem from a study of CD8+CD57+ T cells in acquired aplastic anemia. The CDR3 has 11 residues. V lost 6 bases and J 7 bases, leaving 10 bases between the germline ends. The germline gives CDR1 SGHRS, CDR2 YFSETQ. The use of genomic DNA as template underpinned the TCR beta VDJ and CDR3 profiling. TCRdb itself ran the reads through MiXCR, one entry per CDR3 protein. The sample lists about half a million distinct CDR3 sequences; around 30% were seen once. Only patients with CD8+CD57+ cell expansion on flow cytometry were chosen for sequencing.

The sample comprised sorted CD4+, CD8+, or CD8+CD57+ T cells (not recorded which) from PBMCs. The sequence came from a human donor with aplastic anemia. The chain has TRBV5-1 and TRBJ1-2; D perhaps matches TRBD1 (5 bases). The CDR3 is CASNGAGGYTF. In nucleotides, the CDR3 is TGCGCCAGCAACGGGGCGGGTGGCTACACCTTC.